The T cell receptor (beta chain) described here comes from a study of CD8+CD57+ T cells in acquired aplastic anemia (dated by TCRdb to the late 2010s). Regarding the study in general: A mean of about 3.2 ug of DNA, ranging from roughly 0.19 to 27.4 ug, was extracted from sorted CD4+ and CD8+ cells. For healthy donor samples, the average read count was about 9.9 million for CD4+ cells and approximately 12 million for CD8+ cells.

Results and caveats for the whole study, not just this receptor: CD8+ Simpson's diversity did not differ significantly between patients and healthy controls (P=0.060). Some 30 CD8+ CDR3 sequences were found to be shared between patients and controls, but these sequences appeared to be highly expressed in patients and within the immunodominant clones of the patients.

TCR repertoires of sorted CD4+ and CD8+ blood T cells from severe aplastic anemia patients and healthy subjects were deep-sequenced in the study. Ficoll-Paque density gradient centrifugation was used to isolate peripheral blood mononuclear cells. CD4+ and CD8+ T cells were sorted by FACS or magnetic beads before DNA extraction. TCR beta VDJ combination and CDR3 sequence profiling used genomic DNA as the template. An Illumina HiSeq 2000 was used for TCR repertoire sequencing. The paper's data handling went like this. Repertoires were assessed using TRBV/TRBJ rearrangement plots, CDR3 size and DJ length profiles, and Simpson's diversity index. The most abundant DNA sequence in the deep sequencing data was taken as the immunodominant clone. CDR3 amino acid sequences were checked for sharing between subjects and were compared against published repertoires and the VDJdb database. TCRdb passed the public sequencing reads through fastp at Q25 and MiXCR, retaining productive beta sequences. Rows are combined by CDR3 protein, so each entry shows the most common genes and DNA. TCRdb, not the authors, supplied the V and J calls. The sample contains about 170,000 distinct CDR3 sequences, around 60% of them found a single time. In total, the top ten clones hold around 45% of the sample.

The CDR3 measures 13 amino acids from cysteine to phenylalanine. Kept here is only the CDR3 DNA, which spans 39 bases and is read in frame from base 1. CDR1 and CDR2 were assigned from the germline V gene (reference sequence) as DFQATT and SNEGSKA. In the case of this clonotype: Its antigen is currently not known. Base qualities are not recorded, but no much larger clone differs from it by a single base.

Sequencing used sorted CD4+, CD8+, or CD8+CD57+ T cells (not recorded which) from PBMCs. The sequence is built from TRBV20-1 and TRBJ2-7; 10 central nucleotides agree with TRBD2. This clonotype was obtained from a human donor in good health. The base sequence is TGCAGCGCGGGACTAGCGATAGTCGACGAGCAGTACTTC. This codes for CSAGLAIVDEQYF.